This T cell receptor beta chain was recorded in a study of OX40 agonist ivuxolimab in advanced cancers. The table came from immunoSEQ multiplex PCR; TCRdb's copy has only in-frame clones and leaves some out. The sample lists more than 40,000 clones; 70% to 85% were seen once. As for this clone: The antigen remains undetermined.

Points from the study as a whole: Clonal expansion from baseline to week 6 occurred in both CD4+ and CD8+ T cells. Specificity for antigen went undetermined in the expanded peripheral T cells.

The sequenced sample was CD4+ or CD8+ T cells sorted from blood, obtained in a trial of the OX40 agonist ivuxolimab. The TCR sequence derives from an adult with an advanced solid tumor such as melanoma, head and neck, liver or kidney cancer.

The CDR3 DNA follows: TGTGCCAGCAGCGCGCGGGGGGGTTACACAGATACGCAGTATTTT. Encoded protein: CASSARGGYTDTQYF. The chain joins TRBV9 to TRBJ2-3, with 9 bases identical to TRBD2. The CDR3 sequence is 15 residues long. Germline CDR1 reads SGDLS; CDR2 reads YYNGEE. After removal of 3 bases from V and 2 bases from J, the junction contained 4 bases not matched to a gene.